This T cell receptor (beta chain) derives from a study of naive and memory T cell subsets. Germline V gene lookup returns CDR1 MDHEN and CDR2 SYDVKM. CDR3 length: 16 residues. Trimming at V came to 0 bases and at J to 6 bases, leaving 8 bases not matched to a gene. An equimolar mix of two oligonucleotides served as the beta constant-region primer for TRBC1 and TRBC2. The ligated cDNA underwent four PCR rounds using SP2 and nested alpha and beta constant-region primers. An oligonucleotide with the SP2 primer and a 12-nucleotide UMI was ligated to the cDNA 3' end. MiXCR was run by TCRdb on the UMI-ligation and nested PCR reads, yielding one entry per CDR3 protein. The data hold 120,000 to 150,000 distinct CDR3 sequences, with roughly a fifth observed a single time. Study outcomes and limitations: No ground truth validated the naive and memory repertoire findings. In naive cells, over 90% of TCR sequences were seen only once. A few larger clonotypes appeared in naive repertoires, especially CD8, possibly memory cells re-expressing CD45RA.

As to this clonotype: What it binds is unknown.

The sequencing input was naive CD8+ T cells from blood. This clonotype was obtained from a human donor in good health. The chain couples TRBV28 to TRBJ2-3, with 8 bases matching TRBD1. DNA for the CDR3: TGTGCCAGCAGTTTATGGACAGGGGAACGCGGGGATACGCAGTATTTT. Translating it yields CASSLWTGERGDTQYF.